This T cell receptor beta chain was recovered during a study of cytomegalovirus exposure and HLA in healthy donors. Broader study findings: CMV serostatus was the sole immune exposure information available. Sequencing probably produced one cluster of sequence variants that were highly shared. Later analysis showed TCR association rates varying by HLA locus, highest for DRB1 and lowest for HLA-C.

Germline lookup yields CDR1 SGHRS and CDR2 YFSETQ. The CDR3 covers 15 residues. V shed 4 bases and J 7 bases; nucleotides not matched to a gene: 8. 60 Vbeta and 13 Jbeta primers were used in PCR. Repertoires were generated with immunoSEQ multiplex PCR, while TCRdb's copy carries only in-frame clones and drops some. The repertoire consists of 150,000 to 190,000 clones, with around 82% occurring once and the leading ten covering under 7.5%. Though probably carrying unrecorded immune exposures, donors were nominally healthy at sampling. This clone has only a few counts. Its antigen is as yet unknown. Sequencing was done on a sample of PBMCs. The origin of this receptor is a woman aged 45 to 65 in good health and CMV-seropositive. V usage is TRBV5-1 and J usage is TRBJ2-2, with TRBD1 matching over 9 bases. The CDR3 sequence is CASSHGTGLNGELFF. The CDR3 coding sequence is TGCGCCAGCAGCCACGGGACAGGGCTAAACGGGGAGCTGTTTTTT.